The entry that follows covers one T cell receptor (beta chain) sequence. cDNA synthesis used the whole RNA isolate, giving expressed TCRB sequences. Sequenced by immunoSEQ multiplex PCR; TCRdb stores in-frame clones only, minus some. This sample has some 60,000 clones; roughly three fifths occur once, and the top ten carry 2% to 2.5%. This sample was included in a study of beta chain features in type 1 diabetes. Study background: The patients were much like the healthy donors in age, gender and cell yields.

The CDR3 contains 15 residues. The V end was cut by 2 bases, the J end by 0 bases, with 10 bases between. The germline gives CDR1 SGHTA, CDR2 FQGTGA. This chain connects TRBV7-3 to TRBJ1-2; D gene uncertain. The sequence was collected from a woman aged 18-29 years in good health. The sequencing sample was made of Tregs from blood. The DNA for the CDR3 is TGTGCCAGCAGCTTATCTGCCGGTACTAACTATGGCTACACCTTC. As protein: CASSLSAGTNYGYTF.